These 9 T cell receptor beta chains were all obtained from the same sample, sequenced in a study of blood T cell repertoires in COVID-19. Clones were read by immunoSEQ multiplex PCR, and TCRdb kept only the in-frame ones, dropping some. The sample comprises some 70,000 clones, 86% of which are singletons, and more than 8% rests with the top ten. Sequencing used peripheral blood. Every receptor here comes from a man aged 30-40 years with acute or convalescent COVID-19.

V and J are TRBV21-1 and TRBJ1-5; the table gives TRBD1 as D, unverified against the DNA. TRBV21-1 is a listed pseudogene. The CDR3 extends over 18 amino acids. The CDR3 coding sequence is TGTGCCAGCAGCAAAGCTGGAGACAGGGCAGATAGCAATCAGCCCCAGCATTTT. It is translated as CASSKAGDRADSNQPQHF.

This clone was found once. This sequence joins TRBV6-5 and TRBJ1-6; D gene unclear. Per the germline V gene, CDR1 is MNHEY and CDR2 is SVGAGI. The CDR3 is 14 amino acids. V gave up 8 bases and J gave up 5 bases, with 13 bases separating them. CDR3 DNA: TGTGCCAGCGGCCCGAGGTCTGATAATTCACCCCTCCACTTT. Amino acid sequence: CASGPRSDNSPLHF.

The chain carries TRBV19 and TRBJ2-2; 7 nucleotides match TRBD1. This CDR3 has 15 residues. Germline lookup yields CDR1 LNHDA and CDR2 SQIVND (reference sequence). The junction had 7 bases not matched to a gene; V was cut back by 3 bases and J by 6 bases. The CDR3 spells CASSMGRTGAGELFF. The CDR3 nucleotides read TGTGCCAGTAGTATGGGCCGTACAGGGGCCGGGGAGCTGTTTTTT.

The chain joins TRBV5-4 to TRBJ2-7, with 12 nucleotides matching TRBD1. Unmatched junction bases numbered 13, after V lost 4 bases and J lost 5 bases. The CDR3 sequence is 17 residues long. Germline V gene data show CDR1 as SGHNT and CDR2 as YYREEE (reference sequence). CDR3 nucleotide sequence: TGTGCCAGCAGCCCCGGAGGTTGGGACAGGGGGCTGAACGAGCAGTACTTC. Translated, it gives CASSPGGWDRGLNEQYF.

This chain connects TRBV19 to TRBJ1-2; D is unclear. The CDR3 runs 13 residues. With 6 bases removed from V and 8 bases from J, the gap between germline ends came to 16 bases. The germline V gene has CDR1 LNHDA and CDR2 SQIVND (reference sequence). This chain's CDR3 is CASRGRDLGGYTF. The CDR3 DNA follows: TGTGCCAGTAGAGGACGGGATCTGGGCGGCTACACCTTC.

The rearrangement joins TRBV28 to TRBJ2-2; TRBD1 is a possible D gene (6 bases). This CDR3 spans 13 amino acids. Deletions cut 6 bases from V and 5 bases from J, with 10 bases between. CDR1 is MDHEN, CDR2 SYDVKM, per germline. CDR3 sequence (DNA): TGTGCCAGCAGACCCAGGGGTACCGGGGAGCTGTTTTTT. Amino acid sequence: CASRPRGTGELFF.

The chain has TRBV12-5 and TRBJ2-7, with D unclear. Trimming stripped 6 bases from V and 3 bases from J, with 12 bases between. Germline CDR1 and CDR2: LGHNT and FRNRAP. This CDR3 is built from 13 residues. As DNA, the CDR3 is TGTGCTAGTGGCCCTACAGATTTCTACGAGCAGTACTTC. Translated, it gives CASGPTDFYEQYF.

The chain recombines TRBV10-1 with TRBJ2-3, with 9 bases identical to TRBD2. Losses at the gene ends were 5 bases for V and 5 bases for J; bases not matched to a gene: 5. CDR1 is WNHNN, CDR2 SYGVQD, per germline (reference sequence). The CDR3 has 14 residues. The CDR3 loop is CASSRGRAQDTQYF. The CDR3 DNA reads as TGCGCCAGCAGTCGCGGGAGGGCCCAAGATACGCAGTATTTT.

This clone was recorded once. V is TRBV28 and J is TRBJ2-1; D not resolved. The CDR3 runs to 11 residues. Germline V gene lookup returns CDR1 MDHEN and CDR2 SYDVKM. The ends were cut back, 3 bases at V and 7 bases at J, with 4 bases in the middle. The CDR3 nucleotides are TGTGCCAGCAGTTTTACAAATGAGCAGTTCTTC. Protein sequence: CASSFTNEQFF.